A single TCR beta chain is shown here with its context. The CDR3 is made up of 13 amino acids. Germline loops: CDR1 SEHNR, CDR2 FQNEAQ (reference sequence). After removal of 1 base from V and 9 bases from J, the junction contained 5 bases not matched to a gene. This sample is part of a study of blood T cell repertoires in COVID-19. Sequencing used immunoSEQ multiplex PCR; TCRdb keeps in-frame clones, though not all of them. The table has more than 30,000 clones, about 90% seen once. The TCR sequence derives from a woman in her thirties or forties with active or convalescent COVID-19. The material sequenced was peripheral blood. V usage is TRBV7-9 and J usage is TRBJ1-1, with 7 positions matching TRBD1. The DNA for the CDR3 is TGTGCCAGCAGCTTAGGGGACAGTCGAAAAGCTTTCTTT. Protein product: CASSLGDSRKAFF.